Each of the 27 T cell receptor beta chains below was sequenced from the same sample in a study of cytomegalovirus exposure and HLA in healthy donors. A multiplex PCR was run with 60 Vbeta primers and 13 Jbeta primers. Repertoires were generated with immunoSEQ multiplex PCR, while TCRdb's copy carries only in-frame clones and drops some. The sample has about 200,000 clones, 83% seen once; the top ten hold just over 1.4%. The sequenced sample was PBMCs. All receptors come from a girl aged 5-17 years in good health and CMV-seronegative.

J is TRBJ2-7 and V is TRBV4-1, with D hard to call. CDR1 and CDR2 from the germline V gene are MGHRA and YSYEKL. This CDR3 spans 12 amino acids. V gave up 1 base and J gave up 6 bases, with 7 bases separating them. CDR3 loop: CASSQGQAEQYF. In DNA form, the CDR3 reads TGCGCCAGCAGCCAAGGTCAGGCCGAGCAGTACTTC.

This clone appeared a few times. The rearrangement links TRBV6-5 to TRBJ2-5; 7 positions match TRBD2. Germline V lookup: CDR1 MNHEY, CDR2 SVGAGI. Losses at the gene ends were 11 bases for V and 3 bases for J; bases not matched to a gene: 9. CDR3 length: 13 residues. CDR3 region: CAPRGGREETQYF. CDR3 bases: TGTGCCCCCCGTGGGGGGAGGGAAGAGACCCAGTACTTC.

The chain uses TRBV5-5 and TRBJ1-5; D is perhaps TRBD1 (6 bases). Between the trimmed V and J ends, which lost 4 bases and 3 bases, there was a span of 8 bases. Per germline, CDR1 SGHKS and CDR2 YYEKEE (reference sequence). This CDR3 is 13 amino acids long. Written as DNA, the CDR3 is TGTGCCAGCAGCCGGGACACCAATCAGCCCCAGCATTTT. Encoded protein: CASSRDTNQPQHF.

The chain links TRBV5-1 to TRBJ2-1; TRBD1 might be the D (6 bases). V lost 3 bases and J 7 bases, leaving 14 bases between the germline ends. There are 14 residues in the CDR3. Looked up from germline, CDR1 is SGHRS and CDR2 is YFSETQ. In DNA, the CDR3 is TGCGCCAGCAGCTGGACAGCAAGGGAAAATGAGCAGTTCTTC. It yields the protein CASSWTARENEQFF.

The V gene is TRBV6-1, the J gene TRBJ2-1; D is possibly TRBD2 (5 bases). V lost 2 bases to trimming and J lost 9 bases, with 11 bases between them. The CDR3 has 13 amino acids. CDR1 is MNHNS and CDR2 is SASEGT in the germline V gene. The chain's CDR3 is CASSEFEGFEQFF. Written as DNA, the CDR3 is TGTGCCAGCAGTGAATTCGAGGGATTTGAGCAGTTCTTC.

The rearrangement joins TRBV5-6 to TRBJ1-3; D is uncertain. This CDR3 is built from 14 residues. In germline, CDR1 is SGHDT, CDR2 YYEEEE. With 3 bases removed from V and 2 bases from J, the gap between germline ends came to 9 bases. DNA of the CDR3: TGTGCCAGCAGCTACCAAGCACCTGGAAACACCATATATTTT. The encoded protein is CASSYQAPGNTIYF.

Here the CDR3 DNA reads TGCAGCGTCCCCAAGGTCCCGACAGGGGGGACTGAAGCTTTCTTT. Protein sequence: CSVPKVPTGGTEAFF. The gene calls are TRBV29-1 and TRBJ1-1, with 9 bases lining up with TRBD1. This CDR3 region has 15 residues. J lost 5 bases, V lost 6 bases, and 13 bases had no gene match. The V gene's germline CDR1 is SQVTM and CDR2 ANQGSEA.

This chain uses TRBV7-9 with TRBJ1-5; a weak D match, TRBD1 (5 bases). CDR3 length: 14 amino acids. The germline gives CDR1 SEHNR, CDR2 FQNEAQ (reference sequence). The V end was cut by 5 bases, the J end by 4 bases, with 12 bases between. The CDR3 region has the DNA TGTGCCAGCAGCGAACAGACAGTGAATCAGCCCCAGCATTTT. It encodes CASSEQTVNQPQHF.

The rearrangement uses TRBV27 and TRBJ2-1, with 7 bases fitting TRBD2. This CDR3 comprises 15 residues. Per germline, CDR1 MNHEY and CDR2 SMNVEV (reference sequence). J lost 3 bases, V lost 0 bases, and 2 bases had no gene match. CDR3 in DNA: TGTGCCAGCAGTTTATCAAGCGGGATCTACAATGAGCAGTTCTTC. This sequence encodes CASSLSSGIYNEQFF.

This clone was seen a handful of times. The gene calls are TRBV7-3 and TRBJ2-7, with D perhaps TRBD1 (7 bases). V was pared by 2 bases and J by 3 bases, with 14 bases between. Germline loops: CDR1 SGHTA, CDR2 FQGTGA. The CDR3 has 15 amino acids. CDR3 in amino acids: CASSLEEGANYEQYF. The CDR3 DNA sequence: TGTGCCAGCAGCTTAGAGGAGGGGGCAAACTACGAGCAGTACTTC.

CDR3 nucleotide sequence: TGTGCTAGTGGTTCGGGGGGGTACGAGCAGTACTTC. This codes for CASGSGGYEQYF. V gene TRBV12-5 combines with J gene TRBJ2-7; 8 bases are a match to TRBD2. Germline CDR1 and CDR2: LGHNT and FRNRAP. There are 12 residues in the CDR3. Trimming cost V 4 bases and J 4 bases; bases outside gene matches: 0.

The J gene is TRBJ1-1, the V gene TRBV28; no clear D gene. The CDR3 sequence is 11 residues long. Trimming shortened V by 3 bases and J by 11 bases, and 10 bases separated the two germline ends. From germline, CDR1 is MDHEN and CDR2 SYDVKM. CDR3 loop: CASSFAFLAFF. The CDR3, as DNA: TGTGCCAGCAGTTTTGCGTTTTTGGCTTTCTTT.

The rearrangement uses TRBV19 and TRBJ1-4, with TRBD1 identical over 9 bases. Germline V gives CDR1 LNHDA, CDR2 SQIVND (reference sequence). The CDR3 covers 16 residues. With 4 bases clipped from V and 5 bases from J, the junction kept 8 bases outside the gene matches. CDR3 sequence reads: CASSNHGTGFNEKLFF. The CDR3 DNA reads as TGTGCCAGTAGTAACCACGGGACAGGGTTCAATGAAAAACTGTTTTTT. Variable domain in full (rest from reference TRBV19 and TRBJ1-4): DGGITQSPKYLFRKEGQNVTLSCEQNLNHDAMYWYRQDPGQGLRLIYYSQIVNDFQKGDIAEGYSVSREKKESFPLTVTSAQKNPTAFYLCASSNHGTGFNEKLFFGSGTQLSVL.

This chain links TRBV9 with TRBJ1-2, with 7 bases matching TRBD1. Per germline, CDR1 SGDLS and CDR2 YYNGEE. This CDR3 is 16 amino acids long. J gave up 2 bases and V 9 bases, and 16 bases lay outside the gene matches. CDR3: CATSRGPTGPNYGYTF. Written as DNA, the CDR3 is TGTGCCACCTCCAGGGGACCGACAGGGCCCAACTATGGCTACACCTTC.

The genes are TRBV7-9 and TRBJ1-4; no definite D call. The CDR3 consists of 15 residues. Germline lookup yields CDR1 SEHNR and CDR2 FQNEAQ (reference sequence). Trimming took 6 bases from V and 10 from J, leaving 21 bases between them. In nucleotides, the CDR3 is TGTGCCAGCAGACATACCGGGAGCCCTCTACCAAAACTGTTTTTT. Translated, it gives CASRHTGSPLPKLFF.

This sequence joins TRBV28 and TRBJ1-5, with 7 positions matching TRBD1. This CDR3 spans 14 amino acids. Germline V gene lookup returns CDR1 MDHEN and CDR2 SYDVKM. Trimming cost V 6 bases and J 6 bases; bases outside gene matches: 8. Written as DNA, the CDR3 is TGTGCCAGCAGCCCCTACAGGGGAGGTCAGCCCCAGCATTTT. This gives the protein CASSPYRGGQPQHF.

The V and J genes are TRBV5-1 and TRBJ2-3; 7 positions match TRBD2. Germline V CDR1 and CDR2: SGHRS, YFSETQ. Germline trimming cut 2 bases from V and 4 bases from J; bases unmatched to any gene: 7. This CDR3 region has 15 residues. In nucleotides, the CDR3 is TGCGCCAGCAGCTTAGCGGGGAAGGAGTCAGATACGCAGTATTTT. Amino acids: CASSLAGKESDTQYF.

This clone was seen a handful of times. The CDR3 bases are TGTGCCAGCAGCTTGGGGGACAGGATGAACACTGAAGCTTTCTTT. It specifies CASSLGDRMNTEAFF. V gene TRBV5-4 combines with J gene TRBJ1-1, with 8 nucleotides matching TRBD1. CDR3 length: 15 amino acids. Germline trimming cut 0 bases from V and 0 bases from J; bases unmatched to any gene: 1. Germline loops: CDR1 SGHNT, CDR2 YYREEE (reference sequence).

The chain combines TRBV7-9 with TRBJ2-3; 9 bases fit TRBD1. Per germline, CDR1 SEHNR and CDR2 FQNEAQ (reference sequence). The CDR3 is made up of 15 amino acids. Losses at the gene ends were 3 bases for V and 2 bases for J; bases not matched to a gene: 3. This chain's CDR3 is CASSLRTGVTDTQYF. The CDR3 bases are TGTGCCAGCAGCTTGCGGACAGGGGTCACAGATACGCAGTATTTT.

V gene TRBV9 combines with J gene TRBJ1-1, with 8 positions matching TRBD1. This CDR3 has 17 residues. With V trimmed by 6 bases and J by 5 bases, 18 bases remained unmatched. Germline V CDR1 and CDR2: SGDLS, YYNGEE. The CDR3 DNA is TGTGCCAGCACCCGTACTCCGTACGGGACAGGAAGGACTGAAGCTTTCTTT. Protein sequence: CASTRTPYGTGRTEAFF. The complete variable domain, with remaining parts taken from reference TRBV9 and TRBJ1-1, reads DSGVTQTPKHLITATGQRVTLRCSPRSGDLSVYWYQQSLDQGLQFLIQYYNGEERAKGNILERFSAQQFPDLHSELNLSSLELGDSALYFCASTRTPYGTGRTEAFFGQGTRLTVV.

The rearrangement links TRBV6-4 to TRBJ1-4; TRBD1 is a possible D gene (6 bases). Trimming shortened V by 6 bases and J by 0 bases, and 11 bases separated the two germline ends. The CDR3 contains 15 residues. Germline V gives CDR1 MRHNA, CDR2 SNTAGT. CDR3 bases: TGTGCCAGCAGCCAAACAGGGACAACTAATGAAAAACTGTTTTTT. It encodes CASSQTGTTNEKLFF.

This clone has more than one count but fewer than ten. CDR3 protein: CASSPGQGLLGEKLFF. In nucleotides, the CDR3 is TGTGCCAGCAGCCCGGGACAGGGGTTACTGGGGGAAAAACTGTTTTTT. The V call is TRBV5-8, the J call TRBJ1-4; TRBD1 matches 10 bases. The germline V gene encodes CDR1 SGHTS and CDR2 YDEGEE. With 4 bases clipped from V and 8 bases from J, the junction kept 11 bases outside the gene matches. CDR3 size: 16 residues.

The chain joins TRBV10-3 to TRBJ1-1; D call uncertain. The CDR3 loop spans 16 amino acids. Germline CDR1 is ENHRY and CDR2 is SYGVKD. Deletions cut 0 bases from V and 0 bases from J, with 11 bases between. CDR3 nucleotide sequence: TGTGCCATCAGTGAGTCCGGGAGGATTTTGAACACTGAAGCTTTCTTT. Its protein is CAISESGRILNTEAFF.

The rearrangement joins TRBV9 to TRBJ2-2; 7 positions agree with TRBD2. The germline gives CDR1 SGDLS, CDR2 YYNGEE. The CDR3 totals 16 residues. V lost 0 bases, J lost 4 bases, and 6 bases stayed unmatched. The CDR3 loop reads CASSVAGGGITGELFF. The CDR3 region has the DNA TGTGCCAGCAGCGTAGCCGGCGGGGGAATCACCGGGGAGCTGTTTTTT.

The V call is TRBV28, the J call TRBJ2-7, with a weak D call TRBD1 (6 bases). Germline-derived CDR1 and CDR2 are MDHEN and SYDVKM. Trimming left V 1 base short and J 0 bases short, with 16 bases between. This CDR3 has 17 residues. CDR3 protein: CASSLLYREGGSYEQYF. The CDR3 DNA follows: TGTGCCAGCAGTTTATTGTACAGGGAAGGTGGCTCCTACGAGCAGTACTTC.

CDR3 amino acids: CATSRDRDRGNNEQFF. Here the CDR3 DNA reads TGTGCCACCAGCAGAGATAGGGACAGGGGGAACAATGAGCAGTTCTTC. The V gene is TRBV15, the J gene TRBJ2-1, with TRBD1 identical over 11 bases. Germline CDR1 reads LNHNV; CDR2 reads YYDKDF (reference sequence). This CDR3 region has 16 residues. V lost 0 bases and J lost 5; bases outside the gene matches: 3.

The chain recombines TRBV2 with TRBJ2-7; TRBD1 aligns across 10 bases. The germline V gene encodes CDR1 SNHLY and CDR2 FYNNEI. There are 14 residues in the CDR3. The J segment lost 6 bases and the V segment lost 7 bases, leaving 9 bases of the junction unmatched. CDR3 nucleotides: TGTGCCAGCATGGGGACAGGGGAATACGCCGAGCAGTACTTC. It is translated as CASMGTGEYAEQYF.